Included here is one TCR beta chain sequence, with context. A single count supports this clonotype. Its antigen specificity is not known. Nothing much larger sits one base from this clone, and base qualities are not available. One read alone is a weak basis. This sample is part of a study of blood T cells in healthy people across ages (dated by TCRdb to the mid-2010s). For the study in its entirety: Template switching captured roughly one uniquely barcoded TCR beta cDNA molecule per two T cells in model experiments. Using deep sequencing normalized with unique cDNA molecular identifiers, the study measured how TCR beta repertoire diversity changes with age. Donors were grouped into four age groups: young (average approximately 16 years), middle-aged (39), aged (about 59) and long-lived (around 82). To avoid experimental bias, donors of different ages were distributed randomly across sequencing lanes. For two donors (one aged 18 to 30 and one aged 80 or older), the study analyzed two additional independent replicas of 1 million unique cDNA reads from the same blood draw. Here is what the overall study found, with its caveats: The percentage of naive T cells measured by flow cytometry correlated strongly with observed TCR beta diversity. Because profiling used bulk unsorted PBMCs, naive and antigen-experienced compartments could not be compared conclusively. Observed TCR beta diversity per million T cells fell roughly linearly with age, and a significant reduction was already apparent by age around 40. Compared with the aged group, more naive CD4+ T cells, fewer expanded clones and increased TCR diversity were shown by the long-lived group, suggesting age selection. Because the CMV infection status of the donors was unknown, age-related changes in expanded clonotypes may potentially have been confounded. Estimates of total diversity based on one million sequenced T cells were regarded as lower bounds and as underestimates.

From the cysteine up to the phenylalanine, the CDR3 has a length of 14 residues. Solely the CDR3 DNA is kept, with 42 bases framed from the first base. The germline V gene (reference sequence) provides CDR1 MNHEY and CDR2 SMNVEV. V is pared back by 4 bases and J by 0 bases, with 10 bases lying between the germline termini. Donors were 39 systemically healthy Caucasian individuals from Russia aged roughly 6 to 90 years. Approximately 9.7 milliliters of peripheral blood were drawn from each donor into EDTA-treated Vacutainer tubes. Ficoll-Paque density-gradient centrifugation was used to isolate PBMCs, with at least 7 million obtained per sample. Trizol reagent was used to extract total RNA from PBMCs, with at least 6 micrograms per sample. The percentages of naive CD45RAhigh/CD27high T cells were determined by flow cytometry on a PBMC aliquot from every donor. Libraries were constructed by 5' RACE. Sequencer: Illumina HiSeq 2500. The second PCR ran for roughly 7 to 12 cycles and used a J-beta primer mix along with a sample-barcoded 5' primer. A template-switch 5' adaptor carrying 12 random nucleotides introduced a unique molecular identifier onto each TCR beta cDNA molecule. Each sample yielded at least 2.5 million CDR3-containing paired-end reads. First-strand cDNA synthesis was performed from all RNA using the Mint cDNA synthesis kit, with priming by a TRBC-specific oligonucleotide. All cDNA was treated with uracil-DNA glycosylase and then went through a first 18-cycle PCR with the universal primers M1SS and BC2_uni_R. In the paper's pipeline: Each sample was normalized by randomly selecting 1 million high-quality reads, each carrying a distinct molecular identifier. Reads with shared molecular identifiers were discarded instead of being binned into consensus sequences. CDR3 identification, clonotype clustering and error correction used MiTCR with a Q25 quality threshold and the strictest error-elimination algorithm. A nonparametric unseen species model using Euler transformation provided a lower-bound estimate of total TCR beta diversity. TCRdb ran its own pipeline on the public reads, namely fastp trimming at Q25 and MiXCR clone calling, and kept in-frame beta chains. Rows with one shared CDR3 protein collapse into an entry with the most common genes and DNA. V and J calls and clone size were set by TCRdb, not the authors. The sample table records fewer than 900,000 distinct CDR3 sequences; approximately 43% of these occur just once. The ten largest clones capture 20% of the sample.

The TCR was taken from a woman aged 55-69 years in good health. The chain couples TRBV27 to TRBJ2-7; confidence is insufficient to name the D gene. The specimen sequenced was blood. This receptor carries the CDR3 CASSSYMSSYEQYF. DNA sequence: TGTGCCAGCAGTTCATACATGAGCTCCTACGAGCAGTACTTC.